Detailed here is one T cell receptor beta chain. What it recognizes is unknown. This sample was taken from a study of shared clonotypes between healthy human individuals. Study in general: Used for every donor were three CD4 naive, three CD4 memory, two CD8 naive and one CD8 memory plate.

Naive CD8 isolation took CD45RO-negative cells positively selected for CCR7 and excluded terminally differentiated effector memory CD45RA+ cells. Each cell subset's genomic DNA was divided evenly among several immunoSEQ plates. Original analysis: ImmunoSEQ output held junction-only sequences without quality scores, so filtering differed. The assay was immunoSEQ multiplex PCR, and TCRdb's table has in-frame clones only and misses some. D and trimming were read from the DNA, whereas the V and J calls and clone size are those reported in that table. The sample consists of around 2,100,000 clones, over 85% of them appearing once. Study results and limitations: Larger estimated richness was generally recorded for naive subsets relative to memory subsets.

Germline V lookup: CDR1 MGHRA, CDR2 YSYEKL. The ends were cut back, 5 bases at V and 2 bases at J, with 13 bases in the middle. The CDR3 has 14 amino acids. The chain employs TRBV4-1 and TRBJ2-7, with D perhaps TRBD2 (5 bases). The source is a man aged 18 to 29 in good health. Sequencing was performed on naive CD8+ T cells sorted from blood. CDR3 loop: CASSVRGGPYEQYF. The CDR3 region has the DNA TGCGCCAGCAGCGTCCGCGGAGGTCCCTACGAGCAGTACTTC.